A selection of T cell receptor beta chains follows, all from one sample in a study of blood T cell repertoires in COVID-19. The protocol was immunoSEQ multiplex PCR, while the TCRdb copy is restricted to in-frame clones and leaves out a portion. The repertoire holds 450,000 to 500,000 clones, with 80% to 90% as singletons. The specimen sequenced was peripheral blood. The receptors stem from a human donor in a cohort sampled during active COVID-19. Both conserved end residues are part of each CDR3. The D gene is left open where the match is weak. Rows give clone size only sometimes, using once, few, many, or a class for an expanded clone.

TRBJ2-4 - - TRBV27 CASSLGPGVNIQYF TGTGCCAGCAGTTTGGGACCGGGGGTAAACATTCAGTACTTC
TRBJ2-7 TRBD2 - TRBV25-1 CASSDPAGRSSYEQYF TGTGCCAGCAGTGACCCCGCCGGGAGGTCGTCCTACGAGCAGTACTTC
TRBJ2-7 - - TRBV19 CASSIPGRDGGSYEQYF TGTGCCAGTAGTATACCGGGAAGGGACGGGGGATCCTACGAGCAGTACTTC
TRBJ2-5 - - TRBV18 CASSPPLQETQYF TGTGCCAGCTCACCCCCCCTCCAAGAGACCCAGTACTTC
TRBJ1-6 - - TRBV10-3 CATQDPPDSPLHF TGTGCCACCCAGGATCCCCCGGATTCACCCCTCCACTTT
TRBJ2-7 TRBD1 - TRBV5-1 CASSLVGTGPYEQYF TGCGCCAGCAGCTTGGTAGGGACAGGGCCCTACGAGCAGTACTTC
TRBJ2-7 TRBD2 - TRBV6-5 CASSPLAGGPYEQYF TGTGCCAGCAGCCCCTTAGCGGGAGGGCCGTACGAGCAGTACTTC
TRBJ1-2 - - TRBV4-3 CASSRGQDNSGYTF TGCGCCAGCAGCCGAGGGCAGGATAATTCTGGCTACACCTTC
TRBJ2-3 - - TRBV6-5 CASRTTDTQYF TGTGCCAGCAGAACTACAGATACGCAGTATTTT
TRBJ1-1 - - TRBV2 CASSGSLNTEAFF TGTGCCAGCAGTGGGAGTTTGAACACTGAAGCTTTCTTT
TRBJ1-2 - - TRBV28 CASSFGSLTGSNYGYTF TGTGCCAGCAGTTTTGGATCCCTGACAGGATCTAACTATGGCTACACCTTC
TRBJ1-1 - - TRBV25-1 CASTRGGTEAFF TGTGCCAGCACCCGGGGGGGCACTGAAGCTTTCTTT
TRBJ2-1 TRBD2 - TRBV18 CASSPTSGSYNEQFF TGTGCCAGCTCTCCGACTAGCGGGTCCTACAATGAGCAGTTCTTC
TRBJ2-7 TRBD2 few TRBV9 CASSRTSSYEQYF TGTGCCAGCAGCAGGACTAGCAGCTACGAGCAGTACTTC
TRBJ1-1 - - TRBV18 CASSPTLGRGLEAFF TGTGCCAGCTCACCTACGCTAGGCAGGGGCCTAGAAGCTTTCTTT
TRBJ2-6 TRBD1 - TRBV3-1/TRBV3-2 CASSLFRGSGANVLTF TGTGCCAGCAGCCTCTTCAGGGGGTCTGGGGCCAACGTCCTGACTTTC
TRBJ2-3 - - TRBV27 CASRRAQGDTQYF TGTGCCAGCAGGCGCGCCCAGGGAGATACGCAGTATTTT
TRBJ1-1 - - TRBV7-6 CASSLGGKAFF TGTGCCAGCAGCTTAGGAGGGAAAGCTTTCTTT
TRBJ1-5 - - TRBV29-1 CSVGGQAGQPQHF TGCAGCGTTGGTGGGCAGGCAGGTCAGCCCCAGCATTTT
TRBJ2-1 - - TRBV19 CASSQPDNIVNEQFF TGTGCCAGTAGTCAACCGGACAACATTGTCAATGAGCAGTTCTTC
TRBJ2-5 - - TRBV28 CASSPHIGEETQYF TGTGCCAGCAGCCCGCATATCGGTGAAGAGACCCAGTACTTC
TRBJ1-3 - - TRBV28 CASRTRGGAIGNTIYF TGTGCCAGCAGGACCCGTGGGGGGGCGATCGGAAACACCATATATTTT
TRBJ2-5 - - TRBV4-3 CASSQGREWDETQYF TGCGCCAGCAGCCAAGGTCGGGAGTGGGACGAGACCCAGTACTTC
TRBJ2-5 TRBD1 - TRBV3-1/TRBV3-2 CASSQVGQGLGETQYF TGTGCCAGCAGCCAAGTAGGACAGGGGTTGGGGGAGACCCAGTACTTC
TRBJ1-3 - - TRBV30 CAWSVSSGNTIYF TGTGCCTGGAGTGTCTCCTCTGGAAACACCATATATTTT
TRBJ2-2 - - TRBV7-3 CASSLRSNGFGELFF TGTGCCAGCAGCTTGAGGTCTAACGGGTTCGGGGAGCTGTTTTTT
TRBJ2-7 TRBD2 - TRBV27 CASGTSGSYEQYF TGTGCCAGCGGGACTAGCGGGAGTTACGAGCAGTACTTC
TRBJ1-3 - - TRBV12-5 CASGPSASSGNTIYF TGTGCTAGTGGTCCGTCAGCGAGCTCTGGAAACACCATATATTTT
TRBJ2-2 - once TRBV24-1 CATSGPGGELFF TGTGCCACCAGTGGTCCGGGCGGGGAGCTGTTTTTT
TRBJ1-1 TRBD1 - TRBV10-3 CAISEPHRGRVNTEAFF TGTGCCATCAGTGAGCCGCACAGGGGGAGGGTGAACACTGAAGCTTTCTTT
TRBJ2-3 TRBD2 - TRBV2 CASGVWGEGLAGPREADTQYF TGTGCCAGCGGGGTATGGGGGGAGGGACTAGCGGGACCTCGAGAGGCAGATACGCAGTATTTT
TRBJ2-7 TRBD1 - TRBV6-5 CASRYRQGAPYEQYF TGTGCCAGCAGGTACCGACAGGGTGCACCCTACGAGCAGTACTTC
TRBJ1-2 - - TRBV6-6 CASSYFPRGGGGYTF TGTGCCAGCAGTTACTTCCCCCGTGGGGGGGGAGGCTACACCTTC
TRBJ2-7 TRBD1 - TRBV6-2/TRBV6-3 CASSYGRDRDYEQYF TGTGCCAGCAGTTACGGTCGGGACAGGGACTACGAGCAGTACTTC
TRBJ1-6 TRBD1 - TRBV10-3 CAIRGTGQNSPLHF TGTGCCATCAGAGGGACAGGGCAGAATTCACCCCTCCACTTT
TRBJ1-1 - - TRBV25-1 CATVGGVEAFF TGTGCCACCGTAGGGGGAGTTGAAGCTTTCTTT
TRBJ2-3 TRBD2 - TRBV30 CAWSLAGGSTDTQYF TGTGCCTGGTCACTAGCGGGAGGAAGCACAGATACGCAGTATTTT
TRBJ2-5 - once TRBV6-5 CASSSRETQYF TGTGCCAGCAGTTCTCGAGAGACCCAGTACTTC
TRBJ2-2 - - TRBV10-3 CAITGANTGELFF TGTGCCATCACCGGGGCGAACACCGGGGAGCTGTTTTTT
TRBJ1-3 - - TRBV15 CATSTGGPAAGNTIYF TGTGCCACCAGCACGGGGGGCCCTGCCGCCGGAAACACCATATATTTT
TRBJ1-2 TRBD1 - TRBV12-3/TRBV12-4 CASSSQGVGGYTF TGTGCCAGCAGTTCACAGGGGGTCGGTGGCTACACCTTC